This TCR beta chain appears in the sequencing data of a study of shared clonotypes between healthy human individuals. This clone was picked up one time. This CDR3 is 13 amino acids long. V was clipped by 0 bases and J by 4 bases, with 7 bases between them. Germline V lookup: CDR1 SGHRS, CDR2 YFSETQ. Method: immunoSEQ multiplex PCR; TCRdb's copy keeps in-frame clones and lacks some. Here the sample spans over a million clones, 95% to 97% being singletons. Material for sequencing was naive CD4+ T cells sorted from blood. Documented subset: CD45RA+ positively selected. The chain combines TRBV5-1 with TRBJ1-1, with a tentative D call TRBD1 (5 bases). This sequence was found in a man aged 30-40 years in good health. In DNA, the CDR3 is TGCGCCAGCAGCTTGGGACAGTTCACTGAAGCTTTCTTT. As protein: CASSLGQFTEAFF.